One sample yielded the 8 T cell receptor beta chains listed below, sequenced in a study of blood T cell repertoires in COVID-19 (dated by TCRdb to about 2020). The library was made by the immunoSEQ multiplex PCR assay. TCRdb stores this immuneACCESS table with in-frame sequences only. Part of the clones is absent; in the studies checked, under half of the shortfall reflects unresolved V genes, and no reason is known for the rest. The sample table lists under 200,000 clones, 70% to 85% of them with a count of one. Clones ranked in the top ten supply roughly 9.2% of the sample. Sequencing input: peripheral blood. The receptors derive from a woman of 80 years or more with acute or convalescent COVID-19.

This chain links TRBV5-4 with TRBJ1-4, with D maybe TRBD1 (6 bases). This CDR3 spans 14 amino acids. Germline CDR1 and CDR2: SGHNT and YYREEE (reference sequence). The V gene lost 4 bases and the J gene lost 8 bases, with 15 bases spanning the gap. The CDR3 reads CASSIQGRGEKLFF. The DNA of the CDR3 is TGTGCCAGCAGCATACAGGGACGCGGGGAAAAACTGTTTTTT.

This rearrangement joins TRBV6-5 to TRBJ2-2; D is undetermined. V was cut by 5 bases and J by 1 base, with 5 bases left in between. Germline values: CDR1 MNHEY, CDR2 SVGAGI. The CDR3 runs to 13 residues. The CDR3 sequence is CASSPLNTGELFF. As DNA, the CDR3 is TGTGCCAGCAGTCCCTTGAACACCGGGGAGCTGTTTTTT.

The J gene is TRBJ1-1, the V gene TRBV19; D is ambiguous. Germline V CDR1 and CDR2: LNHDA, SQIVND (reference sequence). This CDR3 region has 16 residues. Trimming removed 9 bases from V and 1 base from J, with 21 bases in between. CDR3 sequence (DNA): TGTGCCAGCACTCTTAGTCGCACCGGAGGGAACACTGAAGCTTTCTTT. Its protein product is CASTLSRTGGNTEAFF. Full variable domain (outside the CDR3, taken from reference TRBV19 and TRBJ1-1): DGGITQSPKYLFRKEGQNVTLSCEQNLNHDAMYWYRQDPGQGLRLIYYSQIVNDFQKGDIAEGYSVSREKKESFPLTVTSAQKNPTAFYLCASTLSRTGGNTEAFFGQGTRLTVV.

This chain connects TRBV6-5 to TRBJ1-1, with TRBD1 matching over 9 bases. J lost 7 bases, V lost 6 bases, and 6 bases had no gene match. Germline assignment: CDR1 MNHEY and CDR2 SVGAGI. The CDR3 runs to 13 residues. CDR3 sequence reads: CASSYGDRVEAFF. The CDR3 DNA reads TGTGCCAGCAGCTACGGGGACAGGGTTGAAGCTTTCTTT.

The chain couples TRBV7-2 to TRBJ1-1, with D perhaps matching TRBD1 (6 bases). The CDR3 totals 15 residues. Trimming cost V 1 base and J 1 base, with 10 bases left between them. Germline CDR1 reads SGHTA; CDR2 reads FQGNSA. CDR3 in DNA: TGTGCCAGCAGCTTAGGCCAGGGACAGAACACTGAAGCTTTCTTT. Amino acid sequence: CASSLGQGQNTEAFF.

The V and J genes are TRBV5-4 and TRBJ2-2; TRBD2 aligns across 11 bases. This CDR3 spans 16 amino acids. The junction had 6 bases not matched to a gene; V was cut back by 4 bases and J by 4 bases. The germline V gene has CDR1 SGHNT and CDR2 YYREEE (reference sequence). This CDR3 reads CASSAPGLAVTGELFF. DNA for the CDR3: TGTGCCAGCAGCGCCCCGGGACTAGCGGTCACCGGGGAGCTGTTTTTT.

The CDR3 here is CASSVAGGSYEQYF. CDR3 bases: TGCGCCAGCAGTGTTGCAGGGGGCTCCTACGAGCAGTACTTC. This chain uses TRBV10-2 with TRBJ2-7; TRBD1 aligns across 7 bases. This CDR3 region has 14 residues. Germline V gene lookup returns CDR1 WSHSY and CDR2 SAAADI. The J segment lost 0 bases and the V segment lost 4 bases, leaving 3 bases of the junction unmatched.

The rearrangement uses TRBV5-4 and TRBJ2-7, with 9 bases aligning to TRBD1. Per the germline V gene, CDR1 is SGHNT and CDR2 is YYREEE (reference sequence). The CDR3 covers 14 residues. V gave up 4 bases and J gave up 3 bases; unmatched junction bases: 5. The CDR3 bases are TGTGCCAGCAGCAGAGGGGGACAGGGCTACGAGCAGTACTTC. As protein: CASSRGGQGYEQYF.